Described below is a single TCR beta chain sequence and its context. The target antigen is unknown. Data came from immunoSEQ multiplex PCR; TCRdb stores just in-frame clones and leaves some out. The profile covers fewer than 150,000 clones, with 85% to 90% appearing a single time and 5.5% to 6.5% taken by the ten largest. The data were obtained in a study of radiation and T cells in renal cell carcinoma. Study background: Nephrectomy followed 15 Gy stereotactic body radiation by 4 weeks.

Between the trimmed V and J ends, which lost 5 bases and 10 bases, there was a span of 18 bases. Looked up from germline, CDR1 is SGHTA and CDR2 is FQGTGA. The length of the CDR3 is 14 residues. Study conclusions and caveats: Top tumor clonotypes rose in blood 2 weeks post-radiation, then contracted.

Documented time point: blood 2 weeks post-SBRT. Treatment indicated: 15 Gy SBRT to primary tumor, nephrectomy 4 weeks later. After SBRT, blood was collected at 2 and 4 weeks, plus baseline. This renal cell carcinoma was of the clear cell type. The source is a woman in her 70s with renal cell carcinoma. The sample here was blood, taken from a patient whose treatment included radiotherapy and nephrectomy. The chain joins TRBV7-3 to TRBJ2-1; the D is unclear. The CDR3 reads CASSLSLRPTEQFF. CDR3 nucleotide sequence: TGTGCCAGCAGCCTCTCCCTCCGGCCTACCGAGCAGTTCTTC.